This TCR beta chain was recorded in a study of high-grade serous ovarian cancer treatment subgroups. Study as a whole: On average, approximately 14,000 reads and about 6,800 unique TCR beta rearrangements were obtained per sample.

The CDR3 spans 12 residues. After removal of 0 bases from V and 6 bases from J, the junction contained 0 bases not matched to a gene. Germline values: CDR1 SGHKS, CDR2 YYEKEE (reference sequence). Tumor samples were obtained before definitive surgery or chemotherapy. This clone was picked up one time. The method was immunoSEQ multiplex PCR; TCRdb's version includes in-frame clones alone and lacks a portion of them. The sample holds about 5,700 clones, approximately 68% seen once. The sequencing sample was made of tumor tissue. The chain recombines TRBV5-5 with TRBJ2-7; TRBD2 matches 7 bases. The sequence came from a human donor with high-grade serous ovarian cancer. The CDR3, as DNA: TGTGCCAGCAGCTTGGGCGGGGGCGAGCAGTACTTC. Protein: CASSLGGGEQYF.